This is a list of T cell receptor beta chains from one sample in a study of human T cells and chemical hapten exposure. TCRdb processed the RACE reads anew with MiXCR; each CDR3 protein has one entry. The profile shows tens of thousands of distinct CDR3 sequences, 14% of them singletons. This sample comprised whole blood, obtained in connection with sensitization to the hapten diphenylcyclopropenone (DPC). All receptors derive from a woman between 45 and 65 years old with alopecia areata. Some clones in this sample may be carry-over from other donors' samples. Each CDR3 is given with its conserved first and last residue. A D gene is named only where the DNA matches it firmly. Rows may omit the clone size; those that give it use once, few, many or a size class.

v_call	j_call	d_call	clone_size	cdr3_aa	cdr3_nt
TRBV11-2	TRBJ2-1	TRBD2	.	CASTSSGRLDNEQFF	TGTGCCAGCACCAGCAGCGGGAGACTTGACAATGAGCAGTTCTTC
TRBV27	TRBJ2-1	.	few	CASRRQSSYNEQFF	TGTGCCAGCAGAAGACAGAGCTCCTACAATGAGCAGTTCTTC
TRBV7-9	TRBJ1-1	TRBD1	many	CASSLDQGATEAFF	TGTGCCAGCAGCTTAGACCAGGGGGCGACTGAAGCTTTCTTT
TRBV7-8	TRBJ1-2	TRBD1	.	CASSLTGRMGYTF	TGTGCCAGCAGCTTGACAGGGAGAATGGGCTACACCTTC
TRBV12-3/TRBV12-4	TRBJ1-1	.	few	CASSRQQGSTTFF	TGTGCCAGCAGTAGACAGCAGGGTTCAACCACTTTCTTT
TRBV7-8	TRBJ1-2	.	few	CASSPVSQQNYGYTF	TGTGCCAGCAGCCCCGTTTCCCAACAAAACTATGGCTACACCTTC
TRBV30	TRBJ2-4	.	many	CAWSMILAKNIQYF	TGTGCCTGGAGTATGATACTAGCCAAAAACATTCAGTACTTC
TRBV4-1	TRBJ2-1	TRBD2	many	CASSQLGLAGGGGSYNEQFF	TGCGCCAGCAGCCAACTCGGACTAGCGGGCGGAGGGGGTTCCTACAATGAGCAGTTCTTC
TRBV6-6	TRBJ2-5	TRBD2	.	CAATAGTSVETQYF	TGTGCCGCGACCGCCGGGACTAGCGTGGAGACCCAGTACTTC
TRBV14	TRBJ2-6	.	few	CASSQEPPTSGANVLTF	TGTGCCAGCAGCCAAGAACCCCCTACCTCTGGGGCCAACGTCCTGACTTTC
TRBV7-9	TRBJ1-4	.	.	CASSLDSPEKLFF	TGTGCCAGCAGCTTAGACAGTCCGGAAAAACTGTTTTTT
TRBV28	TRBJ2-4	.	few	CASSLSRRGGKNIQYF	TGTGCCAGCAGTTTATCGCGCAGGGGGGGCAAAAACATTCAGTACTTC
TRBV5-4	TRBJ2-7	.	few	CASSLGLTYEQYF	TGTGCCAGCAGCTTGGGACTAACCTACGAGCAGTACTTC
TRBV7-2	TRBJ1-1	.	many	CASSLARGNTEAFF	TGTGCCAGCAGCTTAGCGAGAGGGAACACTGAAGCTTTCTTT
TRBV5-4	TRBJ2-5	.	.	CASSSQDGQETQYF	TGTGCCAGCAGCTCCCAGGACGGGCAAGAGACCCAGTACTTC
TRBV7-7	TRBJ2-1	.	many	CASSLSLGPVEQFF	TGTGCCAGCAGCTTATCTCTTGGGCCGGTTGAGCAGTTCTTC
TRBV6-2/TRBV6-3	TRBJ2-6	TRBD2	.	CASSLSGRTGANVLTF	TGTGCCAGCAGCCTTAGCGGGAGGACTGGGGCCAACGTCCTGACTTTC
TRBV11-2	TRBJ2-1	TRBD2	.	CASRHSGGGSHEQFF	TGTGCCAGCAGACACTCCGGCGGGGGGTCGCATGAGCAGTTCTTC
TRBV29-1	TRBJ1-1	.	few	CSVRDIMNTEAFF	TGCAGCGTCCGGGACATCATGAACACTGAAGCTTTCTTT
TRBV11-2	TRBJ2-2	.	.	CASSLERTNTGELFF	TGTGCCAGCAGCTTAGAGCGGACGAACACCGGGGAGCTGTTTTTT
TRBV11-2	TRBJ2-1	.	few	CASSQYSYNEQFF	TGTGCCAGCAGCCAATACTCCTACAATGAGCAGTTCTTC
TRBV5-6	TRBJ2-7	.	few	CASSLGLVVVFAARYEQYF	TGTGCCAGCAGCTTGGGACTAGTAGTCGTCTTCGCCGCTCGCTACGAGCAGTACTTC
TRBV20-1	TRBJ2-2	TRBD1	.	CSARDPSPGQGNTWELFF	TGCAGTGCTAGAGATCCTTCCCCGGGACAGGGAAACACCTGGGAGCTGTTTTTT
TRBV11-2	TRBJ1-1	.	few	CASSFGGQNTEAFF	TGTGCCAGCAGCTTTGGGGGTCAGAACACTGAAGCTTTCTTT
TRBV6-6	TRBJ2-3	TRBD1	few	CASSQPGQGIDTQYF	TGTGCCAGCAGCCAACCCGGACAGGGTATAGATACGCAGTATTTT
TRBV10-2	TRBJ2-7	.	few	CARRDSQGSSYEQYF	TGCGCCAGGCGAGATTCACAGGGCAGCTCCTACGAGCAGTACTTC
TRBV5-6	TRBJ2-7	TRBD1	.	CASSRSGTGDHEQYF	TGTGCCAGCAGCCGGTCCGGGACAGGGGACCACGAGCAGTACTTC
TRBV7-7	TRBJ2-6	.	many	CASSQTWGSGANVLTF	TGTGCCAGCAGCCAGACCTGGGGATCCGGGGCCAACGTCCTGACTTTC
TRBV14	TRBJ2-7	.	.	CASSGTYEQYF	TGTGCCAGCAGCGGGACCTACGAGCAGTACTTC
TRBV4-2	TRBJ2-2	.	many	CASSQDSTYTNAGELFF	TGTGCCAGCAGCCAAGATTCTACCTATACCAACGCCGGGGAGCTGTTTTTT
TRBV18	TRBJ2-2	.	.	CASSPSADLTGELFF	TGTGCCAGCTCACCGTCGGCTGACCTCACCGGGGAGCTGTTTTTT
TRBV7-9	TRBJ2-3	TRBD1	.	CASPKTSGQGFNTQYF	TGTGCCAGCCCAAAAACTTCGGGACAGGGGTTTAATACGCAGTATTTT
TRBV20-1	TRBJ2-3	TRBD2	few	CSARELETSVADTQYF	TGCAGTGCTAGAGAGCTGGAGACTAGCGTGGCAGATACGCAGTATTTT
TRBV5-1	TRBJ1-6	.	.	CASSTGQGESPLHF	TGCGCCAGCAGCACAGGCCAGGGAGAGTCACCCCTCCACTTT
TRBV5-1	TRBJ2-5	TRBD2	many	CASSPGLAGVRETQYF	TGCGCCAGCAGCCCGGGACTAGCGGGAGTTCGGGAGACCCAGTACTTC
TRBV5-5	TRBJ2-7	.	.	CASSFAFYEQYF	TGTGCCAGCAGCTTTGCCTTCTACGAGCAGTACTTC
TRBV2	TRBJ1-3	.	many	CASSFGADVGTIYF	TGTGCCAGCTCTTTTGGGGCGGACGTGGGCACCATATATTTT
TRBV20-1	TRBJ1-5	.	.	CSARDRSYSNQPQHF	TGCAGTGCTAGAGATCGGTCGTATAGCAATCAGCCCCAGCATTTT
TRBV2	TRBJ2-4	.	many	CASSEVTPGLGYF	TGTGCCAGCAGTGAAGTTACCCCGGGGCTGGGGTACTTC
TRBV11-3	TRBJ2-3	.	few	CASSSLVTDTQYF	TGTGCCAGCAGCTCACTAGTTACAGATACGCAGTATTTT
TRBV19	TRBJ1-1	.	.	CASSRGFPEAFF	TGTGCCAGTAGTCGCGGTTTTCCTGAAGCTTTCTTT
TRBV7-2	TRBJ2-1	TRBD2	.	CASSFWGGAGEQFF	TGTGCCAGCAGCTTCTGGGGGGGAGCGGGTGAGCAGTTCTTC
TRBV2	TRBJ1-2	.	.	CASSTYAADSPNYGYTF	TGTGCCAGCAGTACCTACGCGGCGGATTCCCCTAACTATGGCTACACCTTC
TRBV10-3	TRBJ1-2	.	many	CAISEGQGYGYTF	TGTGCCATCAGTGAGGGGCAGGGGTATGGCTACACCTTC
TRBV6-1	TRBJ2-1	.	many	CASSVGGHNEQFF	TGTGCCAGCAGCGTAGGGGGGCACAATGAGCAGTTCTTC
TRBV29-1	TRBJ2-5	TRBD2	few	CSVGRGLAGLQETQYF	TGCAGCGTTGGTCGGGGGCTAGCGGGACTCCAAGAGACCCAGTACTTC
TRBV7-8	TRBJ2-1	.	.	CASRFESWYNEQFF	TGTGCCAGTCGCTTCGAGTCGTGGTACAATGAGCAGTTCTTC
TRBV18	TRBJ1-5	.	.	CASSPRGIQGNNQPQHF	TGTGCCAGCTCACCGCGGGGGATACAGGGAAACAATCAGCCCCAGCATTTT
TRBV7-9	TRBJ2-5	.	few	CASSFLGGQETQYF	TGTGCCAGCAGCTTTCTAGGCGGCCAAGAGACCCAGTACTTC
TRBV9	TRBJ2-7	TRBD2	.	CASSVGTSKSEQYF	TGTGCCAGCAGCGTCGGGACTAGCAAGTCCGAGCAGTACTTC
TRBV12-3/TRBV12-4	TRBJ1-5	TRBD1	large	CASSSRDSSNQPQHF	TGTGCCAGCAGCTCCCGGGACAGTAGCAATCAGCCCCAGCATTTT
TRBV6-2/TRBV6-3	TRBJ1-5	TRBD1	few	CASSRRDSKISNQPQHF	TGTGCCAGCAGTCGCCGGGACAGCAAAATATCAAATCAGCCCCAGCATTTT